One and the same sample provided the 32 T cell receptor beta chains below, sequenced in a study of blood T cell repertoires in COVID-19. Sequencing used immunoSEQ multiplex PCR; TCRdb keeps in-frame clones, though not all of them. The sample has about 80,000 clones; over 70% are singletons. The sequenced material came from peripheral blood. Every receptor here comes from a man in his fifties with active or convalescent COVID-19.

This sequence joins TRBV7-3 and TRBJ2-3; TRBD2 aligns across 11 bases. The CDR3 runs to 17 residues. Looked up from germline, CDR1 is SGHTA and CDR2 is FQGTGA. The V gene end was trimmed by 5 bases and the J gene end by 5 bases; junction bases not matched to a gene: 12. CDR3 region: CASSPTPASGGRDTQYF. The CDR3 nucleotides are TGTGCCAGCAGCCCAACCCCGGCTAGCGGGGGGAGAGATACGCAGTATTTT.

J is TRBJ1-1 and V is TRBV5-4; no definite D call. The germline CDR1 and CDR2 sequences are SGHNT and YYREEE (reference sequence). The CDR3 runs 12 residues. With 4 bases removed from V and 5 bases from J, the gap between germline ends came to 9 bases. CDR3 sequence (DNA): TGTGCCAGCAGCCCTGGAGGAACTGAAGCTTTCTTT. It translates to CASSPGGTEAFF.

The CDR3 protein is CASSYQGRGLFYNEQFF. CDR3 in DNA: TGTGCCAGCAGTTACCAGGGCAGGGGGCTTTTCTACAATGAGCAGTTCTTC. The V gene is TRBV6-2 or TRBV6-3, the J gene TRBJ2-1; 8 nucleotides match TRBD1. Germline V gives CDR1 MNHEY, CDR2 SVGEGT. The CDR3 loop spans 17 amino acids. The junction had 9 bases not matched to a gene; V was cut back by 2 bases and J by 3 bases.

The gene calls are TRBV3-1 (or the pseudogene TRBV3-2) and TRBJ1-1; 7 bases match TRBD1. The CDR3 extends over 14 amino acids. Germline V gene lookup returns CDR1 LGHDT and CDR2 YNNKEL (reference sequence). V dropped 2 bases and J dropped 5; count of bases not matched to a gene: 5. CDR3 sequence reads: CASSQPRGATEAFF. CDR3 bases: TGTGCCAGCAGCCAACCCAGGGGGGCAACTGAAGCTTTCTTT.

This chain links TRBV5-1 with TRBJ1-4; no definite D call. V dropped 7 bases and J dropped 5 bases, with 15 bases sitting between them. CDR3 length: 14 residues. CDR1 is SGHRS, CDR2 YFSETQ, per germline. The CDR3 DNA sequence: TGCGCCAGCCGCCCGGTGGGAGACAATGAAAAACTGTTTTTT. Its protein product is CASRPVGDNEKLFF.

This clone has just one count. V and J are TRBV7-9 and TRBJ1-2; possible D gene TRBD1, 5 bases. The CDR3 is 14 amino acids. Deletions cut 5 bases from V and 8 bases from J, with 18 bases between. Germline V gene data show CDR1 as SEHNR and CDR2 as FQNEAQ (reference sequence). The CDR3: CASSMLGRLLGYTF. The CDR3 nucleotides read TGTGCCAGCAGCATGTTGGGGCGGCTTCTGGGCTACACCTTC.

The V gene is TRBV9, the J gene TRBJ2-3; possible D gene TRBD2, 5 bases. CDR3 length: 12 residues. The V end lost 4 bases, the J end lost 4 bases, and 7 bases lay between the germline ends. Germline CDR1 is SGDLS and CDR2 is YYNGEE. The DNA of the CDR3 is TGTGCCAGCAGCCTCGGGGCAGATACGCAGTATTTT. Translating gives CASSLGADTQYF.

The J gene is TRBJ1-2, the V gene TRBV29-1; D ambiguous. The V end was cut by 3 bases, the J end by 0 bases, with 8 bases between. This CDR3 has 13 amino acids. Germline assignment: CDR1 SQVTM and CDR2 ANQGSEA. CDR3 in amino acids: CSVDVLSNYGYTF. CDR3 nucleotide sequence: TGCAGCGTTGACGTACTTTCTAACTATGGCTACACCTTC.

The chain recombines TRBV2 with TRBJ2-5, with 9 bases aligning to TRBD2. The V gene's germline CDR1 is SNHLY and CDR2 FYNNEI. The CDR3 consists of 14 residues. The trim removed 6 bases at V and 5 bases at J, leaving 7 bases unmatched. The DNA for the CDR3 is TGTGCCAGCAGCCCGGGACTAGCCCAGGAGACCCAGTACTTC. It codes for CASSPGLAQETQYF.

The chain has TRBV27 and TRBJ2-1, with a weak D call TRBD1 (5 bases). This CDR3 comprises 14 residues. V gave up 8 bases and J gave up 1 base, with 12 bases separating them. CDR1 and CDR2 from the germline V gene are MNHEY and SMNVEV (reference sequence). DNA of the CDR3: TGTGCCAGCCGCTCGGACACTTCCTACAATGAGCAGTTCTTC. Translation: CASRSDTSYNEQFF.

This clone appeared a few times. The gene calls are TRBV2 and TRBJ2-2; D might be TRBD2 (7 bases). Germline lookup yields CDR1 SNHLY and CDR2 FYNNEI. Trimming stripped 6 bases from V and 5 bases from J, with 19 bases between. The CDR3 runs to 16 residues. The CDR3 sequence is CASRSGAGALTGELFF. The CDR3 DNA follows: TGTGCCAGCAGATCGGGTGCGGGGGCCTTGACCGGGGAGCTGTTTTTT.

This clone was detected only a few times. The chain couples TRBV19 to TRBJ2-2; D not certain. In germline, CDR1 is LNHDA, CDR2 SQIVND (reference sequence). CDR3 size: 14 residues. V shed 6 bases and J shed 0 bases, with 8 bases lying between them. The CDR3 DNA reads TGTGCCAGTAGCAGGTGGGCGAACACCGGGGAGCTGTTTTTT. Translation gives CASSRWANTGELFF.

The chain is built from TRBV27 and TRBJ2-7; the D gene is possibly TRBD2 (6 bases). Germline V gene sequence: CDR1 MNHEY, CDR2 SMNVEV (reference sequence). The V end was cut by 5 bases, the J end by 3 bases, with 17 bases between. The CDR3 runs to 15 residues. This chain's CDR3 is CASSPPAGRYYEQYF. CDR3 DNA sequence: TGTGCCAGCAGTCCGCCGGCGGGACGGTACTACGAGCAGTACTTC.

The CDR3 loop reads CASSGGPGGYEQYF. CDR3 in DNA: TGTGCCAGCTCAGGTGGCCCGGGGGGATACGAGCAGTACTTC. This chain joins TRBV18 and TRBJ2-7, with 7 positions matching TRBD2. Germline values: CDR1 KGHSH, CDR2 LQKENI. CDR3 size: 14 residues. Unmatched junction bases numbered 8, after V lost 5 bases and J lost 4 bases.

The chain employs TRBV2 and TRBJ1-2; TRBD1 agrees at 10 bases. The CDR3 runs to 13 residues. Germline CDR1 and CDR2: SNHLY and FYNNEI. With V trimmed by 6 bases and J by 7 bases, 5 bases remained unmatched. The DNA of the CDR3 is TGTGCCAGCAGATACGGGACAGGGGCTGGCTACACCTTC. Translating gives CASRYGTGAGYTF.

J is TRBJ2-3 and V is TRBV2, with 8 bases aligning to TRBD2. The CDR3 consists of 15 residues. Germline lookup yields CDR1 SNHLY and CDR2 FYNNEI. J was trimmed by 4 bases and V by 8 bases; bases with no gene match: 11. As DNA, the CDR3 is TGTGCCAGCTCCCTTTGGGGTAGCGGGGCAGATACGCAGTATTTT. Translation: CASSLWGSGADTQYF. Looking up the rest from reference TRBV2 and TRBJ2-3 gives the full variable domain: EPEVTQTPSHQVTQMGQEVILRCVPISNHLYFYWYRQILGQKVEFLVSFYNNEISEKSEIFDDQFSVERPDGSNFTLKIRSTKLEDSAMYFCASSLWGSGADTQYFGPGTRLTVL.

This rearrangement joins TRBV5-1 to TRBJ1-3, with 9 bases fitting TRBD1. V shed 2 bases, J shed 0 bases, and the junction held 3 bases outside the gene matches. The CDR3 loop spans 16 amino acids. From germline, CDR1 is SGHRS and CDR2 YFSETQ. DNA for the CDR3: TGCGCCAGCAGCTTTGGGACAGGGAGCTCTGGAAACACCATATATTTT. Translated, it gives CASSFGTGSSGNTIYF.

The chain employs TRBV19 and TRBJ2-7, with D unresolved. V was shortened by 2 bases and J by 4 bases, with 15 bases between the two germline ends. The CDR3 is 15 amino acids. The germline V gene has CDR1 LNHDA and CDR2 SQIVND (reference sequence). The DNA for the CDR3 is TGTGCCAGTAGTATAACCCCGGTGAACCGATACGAGCAGTACTTC. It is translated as CASSITPVNRYEQYF.

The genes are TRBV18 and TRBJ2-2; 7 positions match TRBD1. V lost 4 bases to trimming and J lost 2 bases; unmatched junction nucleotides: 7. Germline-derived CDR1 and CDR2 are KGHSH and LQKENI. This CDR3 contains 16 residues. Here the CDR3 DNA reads TGTGCCAGCTCACTTCGACAGGGCAGAAACACCGGGGAGCTGTTTTTT. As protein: CASSLRQGRNTGELFF.

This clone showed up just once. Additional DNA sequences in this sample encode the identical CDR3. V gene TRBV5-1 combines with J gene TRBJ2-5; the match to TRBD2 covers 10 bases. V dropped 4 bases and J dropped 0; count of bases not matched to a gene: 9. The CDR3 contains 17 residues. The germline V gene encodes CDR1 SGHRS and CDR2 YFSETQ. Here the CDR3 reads CASSPGLAVGYQETQYF. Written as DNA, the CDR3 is TGCGCCAGCAGCCCAGGACTAGCGGTAGGATACCAAGAGACCCAGTACTTC.

CDR3 protein: CASSRGADEQFF. The DNA for the CDR3 is TGTGCCAGCAGCCGGGGGGCGGATGAGCAGTTCTTC. The V gene is TRBV6-5, the J gene TRBJ2-1, with a weak D call TRBD2 (7 bases). Germline CDR1 reads MNHEY; CDR2 reads SVGAGI. V was trimmed by 6 bases and J by 8 bases, leaving 11 bases between them. CDR3 length equals 12 residues.

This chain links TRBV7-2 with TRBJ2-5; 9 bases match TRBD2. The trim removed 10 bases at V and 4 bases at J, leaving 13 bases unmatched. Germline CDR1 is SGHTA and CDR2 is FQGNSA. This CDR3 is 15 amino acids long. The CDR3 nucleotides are TGTGCCACCTTGATGGGCGGGGGGGCCGGAGAGACCCAGTACTTC. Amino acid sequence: CATLMGGGAGETQYF. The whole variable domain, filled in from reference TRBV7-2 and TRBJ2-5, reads GAGVSQSPSNKVTEKGKDVELRCDPISGHTALYWYRQSLGQGLEFLIYFQGNSAPDKSGLPSDRFSAERTGGSVSTLTIQRTQQEDSAVYLCATLMGGGAGETQYFGPGTRLLVL.

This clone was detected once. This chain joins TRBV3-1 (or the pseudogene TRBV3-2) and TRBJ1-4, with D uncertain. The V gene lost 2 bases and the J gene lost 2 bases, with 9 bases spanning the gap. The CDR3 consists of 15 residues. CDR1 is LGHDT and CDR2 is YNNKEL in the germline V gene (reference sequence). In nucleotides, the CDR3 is TGTGCCAGCAGCCAACGTAGAGCTACTAATGAAAAACTGTTTTTT. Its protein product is CASSQRRATNEKLFF.

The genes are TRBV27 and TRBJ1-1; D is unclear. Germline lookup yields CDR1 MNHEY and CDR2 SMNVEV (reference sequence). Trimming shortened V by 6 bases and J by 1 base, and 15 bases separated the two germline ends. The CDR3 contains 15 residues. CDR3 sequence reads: CASSPRLRPNTEAFF. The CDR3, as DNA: TGTGCCAGCAGCCCTCGGTTGCGGCCGAACACTGAAGCTTTCTTT.

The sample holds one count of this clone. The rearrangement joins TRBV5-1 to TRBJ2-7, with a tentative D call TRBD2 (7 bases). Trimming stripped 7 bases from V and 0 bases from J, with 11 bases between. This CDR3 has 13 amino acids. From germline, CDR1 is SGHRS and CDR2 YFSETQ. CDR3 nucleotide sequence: TGCGCCAGCGGGGGGGCCAGCTCCTACGAGCAGTACTTC. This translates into CASGGASSYEQYF.

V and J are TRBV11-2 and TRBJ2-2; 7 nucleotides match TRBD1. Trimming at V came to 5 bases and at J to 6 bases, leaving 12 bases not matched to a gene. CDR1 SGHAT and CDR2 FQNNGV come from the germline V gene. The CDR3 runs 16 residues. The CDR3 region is CASSLRTGDGAGELFF. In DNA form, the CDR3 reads TGTGCCAGCAGCCTTCGGACAGGTGACGGGGCCGGGGAGCTGTTTTTT.

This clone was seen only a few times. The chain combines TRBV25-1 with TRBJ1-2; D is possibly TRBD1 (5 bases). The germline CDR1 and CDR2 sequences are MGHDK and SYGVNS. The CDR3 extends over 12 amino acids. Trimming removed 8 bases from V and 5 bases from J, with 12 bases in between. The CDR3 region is CASSWGGYGYTF. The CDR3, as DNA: TGTGCCAGCTCGTGGGGGGGGTATGGCTACACCTTC.

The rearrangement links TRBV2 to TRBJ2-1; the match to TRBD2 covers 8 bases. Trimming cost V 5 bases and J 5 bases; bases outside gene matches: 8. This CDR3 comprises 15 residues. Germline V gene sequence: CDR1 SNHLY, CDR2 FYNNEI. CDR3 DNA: TGTGCCAGCAGTTTCAGCGGGGGATCTAACAATGAGCAGTTCTTC. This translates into CASSFSGGSNNEQFF.

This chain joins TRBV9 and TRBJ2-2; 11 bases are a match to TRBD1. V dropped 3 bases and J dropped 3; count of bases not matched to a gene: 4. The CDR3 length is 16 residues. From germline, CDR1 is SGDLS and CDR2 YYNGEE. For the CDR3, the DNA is TGTGCCAGCAGCGAGGACAGGGGGCTCGACACCGGGGAGCTGTTTTTT. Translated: CASSEDRGLDTGELFF. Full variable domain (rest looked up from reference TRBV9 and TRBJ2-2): DSGVTQTPKHLITATGQRVTLRCSPRSGDLSVYWYQQSLDQGLQFLIQYYNGEERAKGNILERFSAQQFPDLHSELNLSSLELGDSALYFCASSEDRGLDTGELFFGEGSRLTVL.

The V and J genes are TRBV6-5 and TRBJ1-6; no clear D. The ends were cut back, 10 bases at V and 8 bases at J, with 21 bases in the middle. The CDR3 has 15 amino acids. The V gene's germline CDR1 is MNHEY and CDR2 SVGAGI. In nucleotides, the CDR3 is TGTGCCACCTGGCTGGCGGCGGATGTCGATTCACCCCTCCACTTT. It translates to CATWLAADVDSPLHF.

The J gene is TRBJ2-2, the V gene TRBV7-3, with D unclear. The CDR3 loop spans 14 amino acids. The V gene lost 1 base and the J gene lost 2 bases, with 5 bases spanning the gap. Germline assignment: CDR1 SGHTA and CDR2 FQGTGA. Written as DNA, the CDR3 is TGTGCCAGCAGCTTAAATCCTAACACCGGGGAGCTGTTTTTT. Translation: CASSLNPNTGELFF.

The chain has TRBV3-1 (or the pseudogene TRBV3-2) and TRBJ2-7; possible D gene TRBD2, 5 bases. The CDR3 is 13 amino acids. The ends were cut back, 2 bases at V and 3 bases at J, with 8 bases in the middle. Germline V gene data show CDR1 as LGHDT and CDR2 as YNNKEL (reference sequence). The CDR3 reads CASSQRAGYEQYF. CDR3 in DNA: TGTGCCAGCAGCCAAAGGGCGGGCTACGAGCAGTACTTC.